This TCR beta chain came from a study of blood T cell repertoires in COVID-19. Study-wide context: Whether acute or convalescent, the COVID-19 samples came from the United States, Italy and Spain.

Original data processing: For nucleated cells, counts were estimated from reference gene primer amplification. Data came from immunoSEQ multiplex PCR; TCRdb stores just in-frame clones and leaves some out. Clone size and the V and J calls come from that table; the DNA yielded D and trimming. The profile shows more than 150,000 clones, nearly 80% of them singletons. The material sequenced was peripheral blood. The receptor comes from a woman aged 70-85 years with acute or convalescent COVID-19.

Here the CDR3 DNA reads TGTGCCAGCAGCAATATTCGGGGGGGGCACGAGCAGTACTTC. Amino acids: CASSNIRGGHEQYF. This sequence joins TRBV21-1 and TRBJ2-7; the listed D gene, TRBD2, was not tested against the DNA. TRBV21-1 represents a pseudogene. The length of the CDR3 is 14 residues.